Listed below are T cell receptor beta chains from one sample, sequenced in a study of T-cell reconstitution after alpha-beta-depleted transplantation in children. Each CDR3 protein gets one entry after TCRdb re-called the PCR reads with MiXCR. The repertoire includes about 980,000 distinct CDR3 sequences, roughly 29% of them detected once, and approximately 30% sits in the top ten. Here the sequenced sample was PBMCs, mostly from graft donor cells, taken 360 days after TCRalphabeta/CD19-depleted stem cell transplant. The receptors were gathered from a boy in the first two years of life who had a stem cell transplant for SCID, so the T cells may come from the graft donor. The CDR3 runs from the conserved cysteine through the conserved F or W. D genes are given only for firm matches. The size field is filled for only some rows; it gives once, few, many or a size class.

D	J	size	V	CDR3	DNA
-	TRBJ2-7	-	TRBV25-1	CASSDLTYEQYF	TGTGCCAGCAGTGACCTAACCTACGAGCAGTACTTC
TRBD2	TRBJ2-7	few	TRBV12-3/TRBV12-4	CASSFVIAGAFEGQYF	TGTGCCAGCAGTTTCGTCATAGCGGGGGCCTTCGAGGGGCAGTACTTC
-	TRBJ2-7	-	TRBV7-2	CASSLFRGGGTYEQYF	TGTGCCAGCAGCTTATTCAGAGGCGGGGGCACCTACGAGCAGTACTTC
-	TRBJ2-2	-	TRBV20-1	CSARRGIQNTGELFF	TGCAGTGCTAGACGGGGGATCCAAAACACCGGGGAGCTGTTTTTT
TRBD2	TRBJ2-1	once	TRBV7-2	CASSLALFVLAGYNEQFF	TGTGCCAGCAGCTTAGCGCTGTTTGTGCTAGCGGGGTACAATGAGCAGTTCTTC
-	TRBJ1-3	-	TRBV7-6	CASSLGTGFSGNTIYF	TGTGCCAGCAGCTTGGGTACAGGGTTCTCTGGAAACACCATATATTTT
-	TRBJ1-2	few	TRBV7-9	CASSARTENYGYTF	TGTGCCAGCAGCGCCCGGACAGAGAACTATGGCTACACCTTC
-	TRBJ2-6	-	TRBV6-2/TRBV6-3	CASSRRIPSGANVLTF	TGTGCCAGCAGCAGACGGATCCCGTCTGGGGCCAACGTCCTGACTTTC
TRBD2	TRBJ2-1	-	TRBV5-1	CASSLEASGEGEQFF	TGCGCCAGCAGCTTGGAAGCTAGCGGGGAAGGTGAGCAGTTCTTC
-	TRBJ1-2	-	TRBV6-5	CASSYSGGGYGYTF	TGTGCCAGCAGTTACTCGGGGGGAGGTTATGGCTACACCTTC
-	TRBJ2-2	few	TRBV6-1	CASSSVAARGVGELFF	TGTGCCAGCAGCTCCGTGGCGGCCAGGGGTGTGGGGGAGCTGTTTTTT
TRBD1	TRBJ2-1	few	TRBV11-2	CASSSRDRGLNEQFF	TGTGCCAGCAGCTCCCGGGACAGGGGGCTGAATGAGCAGTTCTTC
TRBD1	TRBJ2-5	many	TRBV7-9	CASSPRQGLNQETQYF	TGTGCCAGCAGCCCACGACAGGGGCTGAATCAAGAGACCCAGTACTTC
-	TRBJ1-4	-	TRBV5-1	CASSTRTGNEKLFF	TGCGCCAGTTCGACTCGAACGGGGAATGAAAAACTGTTTTTT
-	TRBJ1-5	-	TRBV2	CASSEGERRFQPQHF	TGTGCCAGCAGTGAAGGGGAAAGAAGGTTTCAGCCCCAGCATTTT
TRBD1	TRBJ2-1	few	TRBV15	CATSRGGTGGNEQFF	TGTGCCACCAGCAGAGGGGGGACAGGGGGCAATGAGCAGTTCTTC
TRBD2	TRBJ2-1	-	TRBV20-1	CSASTSGGRSTQHEQFF	TGCAGTGCTAGCACTAGCGGGGGGCGTTCAACCCAACATGAGCAGTTCTTC
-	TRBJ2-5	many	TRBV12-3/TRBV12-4	CASSLARETQYF	TGCGCCAGCAGCTTGGCCAGAGAGACCCAGTACTTC
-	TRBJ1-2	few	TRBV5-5	CASSPVLGRGNYGYTF	TGTGCCAGCAGCCCAGTATTGGGCAGAGGCAACTATGGCTACACCTTC
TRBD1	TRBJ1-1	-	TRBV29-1	CSVDHNRGLEVEAFF	TGCAGCGTAGACCACAACAGGGGCTTGGAGGTTGAAGCTTTCTTT
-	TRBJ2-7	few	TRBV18	CASSPRANYEQYF	TGTGCCAGCTCACCACGCGCGAACTACGAGCAGTACTTC
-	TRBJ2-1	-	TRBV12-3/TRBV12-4	CASRWGQGYNEQFF	TGTGCCAGCAGGTGGGGCCAGGGTTACAATGAGCAGTTCTTC
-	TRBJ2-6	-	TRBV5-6	CASSVRFNSGANVLTF	TGTGCCAGCAGCGTACGGTTTAACTCTGGGGCCAACGTCCTGACTTTC
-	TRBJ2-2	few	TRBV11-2	CASSLGPSSLNTGELFF	TGTGCCAGCAGCTTAGGGCCCTCCTCCCTGAACACCGGGGAGCTGTTTTTT
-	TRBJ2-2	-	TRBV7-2	CASSLQRAPNTGELFF	TGTGCCAGCAGCCTCCAGCGGGCCCCGAACACCGGGGAGCTGTTTTTT
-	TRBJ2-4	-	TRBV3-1	CASSQDANIQYF	TGTGCCAGCAGCCAAGATGCGAACATTCAGTACTTC
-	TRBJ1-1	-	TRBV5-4	CASSLGSDNTEAFF	TGTGCCAGCAGCTTGGGTTCAGATAACACTGAAGCTTTCTTT
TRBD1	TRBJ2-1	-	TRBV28	CASSFRGQGPYNEQFF	TGTGCCAGCAGTTTCCGGGGACAGGGCCCCTACAATGAGCAGTTCTTC
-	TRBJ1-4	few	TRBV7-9	CASSPPGIRAEKLFF	TGTGCCAGCAGCCCCCCGGGGATTCGTGCTGAAAAACTGTTTTTT